This T cell receptor (beta chain) was profiled in a study of T cell changes during pregnancy in multiple sclerosis. J gave up 2 bases and V 2 bases, and 7 bases lay outside the gene matches. The CDR3 is 16 amino acids. In germline, CDR1 is LNHDA, CDR2 SQIVND (reference sequence). This table comes from immunoSEQ multiplex PCR, and its TCRdb copy is limited to in-frame clones, with some not included. The repertoire holds around 56,000 clones, with over 75% as singletons. This specimen was peripheral blood, taken after pregnancy. This clonotype was obtained from a female donor with multiple sclerosis, enrolled in a pregnancy study. This chain links TRBV19 with TRBJ2-7, with TRBD2 matching over 9 bases. The CDR3, as DNA: TGTGCCAGTAGTATAAATTTCGCTAGCGGGACCTACGAGCAGTACTTC. Its protein is CASSINFASGTYEQYF. Full variable domain (rest looked up from reference TRBV19 and TRBJ2-7): DGGITQSPKYLFRKEGQNVTLSCEQNLNHDAMYWYRQDPGQGLRLIYYSQIVNDFQKGDIAEGYSVSREKKESFPLTVTSAQKNPTAFYLCASSINFASGTYEQYFGPGTRLTVT.